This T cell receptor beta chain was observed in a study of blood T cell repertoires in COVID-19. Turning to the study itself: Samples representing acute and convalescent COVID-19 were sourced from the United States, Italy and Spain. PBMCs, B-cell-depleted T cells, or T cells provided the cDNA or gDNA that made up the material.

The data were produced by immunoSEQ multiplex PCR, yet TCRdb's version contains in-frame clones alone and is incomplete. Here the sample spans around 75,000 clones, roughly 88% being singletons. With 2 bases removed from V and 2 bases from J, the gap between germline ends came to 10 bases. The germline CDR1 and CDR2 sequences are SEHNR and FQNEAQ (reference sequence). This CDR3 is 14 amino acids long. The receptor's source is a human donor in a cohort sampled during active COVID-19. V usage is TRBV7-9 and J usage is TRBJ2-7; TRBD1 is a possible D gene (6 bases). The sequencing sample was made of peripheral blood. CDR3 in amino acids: CASSLRTATYEQYF. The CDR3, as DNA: TGTGCCAGCAGCTTAAGGACAGCAACCTACGAGCAGTACTTC. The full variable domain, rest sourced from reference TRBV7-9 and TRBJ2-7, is DTGVSQNPRHKITKRGQNVTFRCDPISEHNRLYWYRQTLGQGPEFLTYFQNEAQLEKSRLLSDRFSAERPKGSFSTLEIQRTEQGDSAMYLCASSLRTATYEQYFGPGTRLTVT.